This TCR beta chain is drawn from a study of shared clonotypes between healthy human individuals. Only in-frame clones appear in the TCRdb table, and some are missing; sequencing was by immunoSEQ multiplex PCR. The sample gives fewer than 500,000 clones, about three quarters of which show up once; around an eighth is in the top ten. Germline CDR1 is SGHAT and CDR2 is FQNNGV. The CDR3 spans 14 residues. The V end lost 0 bases, the J end lost 4 bases, and 9 bases lay between the germline ends. The clonotype comes from a woman between 40 and 55 years old in good health. Some clones in this sample may be carry-over from other donors' samples. The chain uses TRBV11-2 and TRBJ1-2; D is undetermined. The source material was PBMCs. The DNA of the CDR3 is TGTGCCAGCAGCTTAGATCGGGGTCCCTATGGCTACACCTTC. Translating gives CASSLDRGPYGYTF. Complete variable domain (other parts from reference TRBV11-2 and TRBJ1-2): EAGVAQSPRYKIIEKRQSVAFWCNPISGHATLYWYQQILGQGPKLLIQFQNNGVVDDSQLPKDRFSAERLKGVDSTLKIQPAKLEDSAVYLCASSLDRGPYGYTFGSGTRLTVV.